These 26 T cell receptor beta chains came from one sample sequenced in a study of shared clonotypes between healthy human individuals. Sequencing used immunoSEQ multiplex PCR; TCRdb keeps in-frame clones, though not all of them. The data show approximately 2.3 million clones, approximately 93% seen once. Sequencing was done on a sample of naive CD4+ T cells from PBMCs. Subset indicated: CD45RA+ positively selected. These receptors came from a man aged 18-30 years in good health. Some clones in this sample may be carry-over from other donors' samples.

The chain couples TRBV9 to TRBJ2-2, with D unresolved. CDR1 and CDR2 from the germline V gene are SGDLS and YYNGEE. The ends were cut back, 3 bases at V and 4 bases at J, with 13 bases in the middle. The CDR3 consists of 15 residues. The chain's CDR3 is CASSAGPYLTGELFF. CDR3 DNA sequence: TGTGCCAGCAGCGCGGGCCCTTACCTCACCGGGGAGCTGTTTTTT.

The chain links TRBV19 to TRBJ1-3; D gene uncertain. The germline V gene encodes CDR1 LNHDA and CDR2 SQIVND (reference sequence). V was trimmed by 6 bases and J by 5 bases, leaving 11 bases between them. The CDR3 has 13 residues. Here the CDR3 reads CASSQDGRNTIYF. As DNA, the CDR3 is TGTGCCAGTAGCCAGGACGGAAGAAACACCATATATTTT.

This clone was recorded only once. This chain connects TRBV18 to TRBJ1-1; 8 bases align to TRBD1. CDR3 length: 16 residues. V gave up 5 bases and J gave up 0 bases; unmatched junction bases: 8. Germline loops: CDR1 KGHSH, CDR2 LQKENI. CDR3 in DNA: TGTGCCAGCTCAGTTCGACAGGGGCTCATGAACACTGAAGCTTTCTTT. Translation: CASSVRQGLMNTEAFF.

V gene TRBV5-1 combines with J gene TRBJ2-2; 11 bases align to TRBD2. Germline V gene sequence: CDR1 SGHRS, CDR2 YFSETQ. This CDR3 spans 16 amino acids. V trimming: 5 bases; J trimming: 7 bases; junction bases outside the gene matches: 10. CDR3 residues: CASRTGTSGIGGELFF. The CDR3 bases are TGCGCCAGCAGAACCGGGACTAGCGGTATCGGCGGGGAGCTGTTTTTT.

Concerning this clone: Different DNA sequences within this sample yield the same CDR3. The chain carries TRBV28 and TRBJ1-5; the D gene is possibly TRBD1 (5 bases). The CDR3 contains 14 residues. V was clipped by 3 bases and J by 1 base, with 7 bases between them. Per germline, CDR1 MDHEN and CDR2 SYDVKM. CDR3 amino acids: CASSLWGSNQPQHF. The CDR3 DNA is TGTGCCAGCAGTTTGTGGGGGAGCAATCAGCCCCAGCATTTT.

As for this clone: This same CDR3 is encoded by further DNA sequences in the sample. This chain connects TRBV28 to TRBJ2-7, with D unresolved. The germline CDR1 and CDR2 sequences are MDHEN and SYDVKM. The CDR3 has 12 residues. V dropped 3 bases and J dropped 6 bases, with 9 bases sitting between them. This chain's CDR3 is CASSLRRAEQYF. CDR3 DNA: TGTGCCAGCAGTTTGCGCCGGGCCGAGCAGTACTTC.

The chain recombines TRBV5-1 with TRBJ1-4; 9 nucleotides line up with TRBD1. Per germline, CDR1 SGHRS and CDR2 YFSETQ. CDR3 length: 15 residues. V shed 10 bases, J shed 5 bases, and the junction held 12 bases outside the gene matches. The CDR3 loop reads CASHATGGRNEKLFF. As DNA, the CDR3 is TGCGCCTCACACGCCACAGGGGGCAGAAATGAAAAACTGTTTTTT.

Of note for this clone: The same CDR3 can be traced to other DNA sequences in this sample. The chain is built from TRBV15 and TRBJ2-7, with 10 bases fitting TRBD2. Per the germline V gene, CDR1 is LNHNV and CDR2 is YYDKDF (reference sequence). V gave up 1 base and J gave up 1 base; unmatched junction bases: 4. There are 16 residues in the CDR3. The CDR3 DNA is TGTGCCACCAGCAGAGGGGAGACTAGCGGGTCCTACGAGCAGTACTTC. Translating gives CATSRGETSGSYEQYF.

This clone was counted once. Different DNA sequences within this sample yield the same CDR3. This rearrangement joins TRBV18 to TRBJ1-3; a weak D match, TRBD1 (5 bases). The CDR3 extends over 14 amino acids. Germline CDR1 and CDR2: KGHSH and LQKENI. Trimming took off 1 base at V and 2 bases at J, with 6 bases between the two ends. This CDR3 reads CASSPQGPGNTIYF. The DNA for the CDR3 is TGTGCCAGCTCACCACAGGGACCTGGAAACACCATATATTTT.

The chain carries TRBV4-1 and TRBJ2-6; 9 bases map to TRBD2. CDR3 length: 18 amino acids. CDR1 is MGHRA and CDR2 is YSYEKL in the germline V gene. V was clipped by 0 bases and J by 0 bases; unmatched bases: 3. This CDR3 is CASSQEASGISGANVLTF. The CDR3, as DNA: TGCGCCAGCAGCCAAGAGGCTAGCGGGATCTCTGGGGCCAACGTCCTGACTTTC.

The chain employs TRBV5-1 and TRBJ2-5; weak D call: TRBD1 (6 bases). Germline CDR1 is SGHRS and CDR2 is YFSETQ. V lost 0 bases to trimming and J lost 7 bases, with 13 bases between them. This CDR3 contains 14 residues. The CDR3: CASSLEGVARTQYF. The CDR3 nucleotides are TGCGCCAGCAGCTTGGAGGGGGTAGCCCGGACCCAGTACTTC.

The chain is built from TRBV5-1 and TRBJ2-1, with 11 bases lining up with TRBD2. Germline loops: CDR1 SGHRS, CDR2 YFSETQ. The J segment lost 4 bases and the V segment lost 3 bases, leaving 9 bases of the junction unmatched. The CDR3 spans 17 residues. In DNA, the CDR3 is TGCGCCAGCAGCTCTCCTACGACTAGCGGGACGTACAATGAGCAGTTCTTC. Protein sequence: CASSSPTTSGTYNEQFF.

In its sample, this clone was seen once. The chain is built from TRBV5-1 and TRBJ1-3; 7 nucleotides match TRBD1. Losses at the gene ends were 7 bases for V and 2 bases for J; bases not matched to a gene: 9. The CDR3 runs 15 residues. Germline CDR1 SGHRS, CDR2 YFSETQ. CDR3 bases: TGCGCCAGCGGAAAGGGACAGCCGCCTGGAAACACCATATATTTT. This gives the protein CASGKGQPPGNTIYF.

The chain combines TRBV28 with TRBJ2-7; TRBD2 agrees at 7 bases. Unmatched junction bases numbered 9, after V lost 6 bases and J lost 4 bases. Looked up from germline, CDR1 is MDHEN and CDR2 is SYDVKM. The CDR3 has 14 amino acids. CDR3 region: CASSPGTTVYEQYF. The CDR3, as DNA: TGTGCCAGCAGCCCCGGGACTACTGTTTACGAGCAGTACTTC.

CDR3 nucleotide sequence: TGCGCCAGCAGCGCTCGGACAGGGCAAGAGACCCAGTACTTC. Translated, it gives CASSARTGQETQYF. The rearrangement uses TRBV5-1 and TRBJ2-5; TRBD1 matches 8 bases. This CDR3 has 14 amino acids. Germline trimming cut 4 bases from V and 2 bases from J; bases unmatched to any gene: 4. The germline gives CDR1 SGHRS, CDR2 YFSETQ. Full variable domain (rest looked up from reference TRBV5-1 and TRBJ2-5): KAGVTQTPRYLIKTRGQQVTLSCSPISGHRSVSWYQQTPGQGLQFLFEYFSETQRNKGNFPGRFSGRQFSNSRSEMNVSTLELGDSALYLCASSARTGQETQYFGPGTRLLVL.

The chain couples TRBV25-1 to TRBJ2-7, with a possible D match to TRBD2 (6 bases). CDR1 is MGHDK and CDR2 is SYGVNS in the germline V gene. V dropped 10 bases and J dropped 1 base, with 17 bases sitting between them. The CDR3 totals 14 residues. The CDR3 DNA reads as TGTGCCAACGAACGGAGGGGCGATTCCTACGAGCAGTACTTC. Translating gives CANERRGDSYEQYF.

The rearrangement uses TRBV5-1 and TRBJ2-1; 11 bases are a match to TRBD2. Germline V gene data show CDR1 as SGHRS and CDR2 as YFSETQ. V shed 5 bases, J shed 8 bases, and the junction held 12 bases outside the gene matches. The CDR3 consists of 16 residues. CDR3 nucleotide sequence: TGCGCCAGCAGAGAGACCGGACTAGCGGGTATCCATGAGCAGTTCTTC. Translating gives CASRETGLAGIHEQFF.

This clone was seen just once. V is TRBV6-5 and J is TRBJ1-1, with TRBD1 identical over 9 bases. Germline V gene data show CDR1 as MNHEY and CDR2 as SVGAGI. Trimming removed 7 bases from V and 3 bases from J; junction bases left unmatched: 9. CDR3 length equals 15 residues. This CDR3 reads CASNLNRDRDTEAFF. In DNA, the CDR3 is TGTGCCAGCAACTTAAATCGGGACAGGGACACTGAAGCTTTCTTT.

This clone was seen only once. The rearrangement links TRBV4-2 to TRBJ2-5, with 8 bases identical to TRBD2. The length of the CDR3 is 16 residues. With V trimmed by 2 bases and J by 5 bases, 10 bases remained unmatched. Germline lookup yields CDR1 LGHNA and CDR2 YNFKEQ. As DNA, the CDR3 is TGTGCCAGCAGCCAATCAGGAGCGGGAGTTCGGGAGACCCAGTACTTC. Protein: CASSQSGAGVRETQYF.

Concerning this clone itself: Other DNA sequences of this sample code for an identical CDR3. V is TRBV18 and J is TRBJ2-7; weak D call: TRBD1 (5 bases). Looked up from germline, CDR1 is KGHSH and CDR2 is LQKENI. Trimming took 4 bases from V and 3 from J, leaving 13 bases between them. The length of the CDR3 is 14 residues. For the CDR3, the DNA is TGTGCCAGCTCACTGCAGGGTAACAGCTACGAGCAGTACTTC. This codes for CASSLQGNSYEQYF. Complete variable domain (other parts from reference TRBV18 and TRBJ2-7): NAGVMQNPRHLVRRRGQEARLRCSPMKGHSHVYWYRQLPEEGLKFMVYLQKENIIDESGMPKERFSAEFPKEGPSILRIQQVVRGDSAAYFCASSLQGNSYEQYFGPGTRLTVT.

The gene calls are TRBV5-5 and TRBJ2-5; 7 bases fit TRBD2. From germline, CDR1 is SGHKS and CDR2 YYEKEE (reference sequence). V was pared by 4 bases and J by 7 bases, with 13 bases of the junction left unmatched. The CDR3 has 15 amino acids. The CDR3: CASSPKAGLEGTQYF. CDR3 nucleotides: TGTGCCAGCAGCCCGAAGGCCGGACTAGAAGGGACCCAGTACTTC.

The chain has TRBV7-3 and TRBJ1-1; 7 bases align to TRBD1. The V gene end was trimmed by 3 bases and the J gene end by 5 bases; junction bases not matched to a gene: 3. This CDR3 comprises 13 residues. Germline V gene sequence: CDR1 SGHTA, CDR2 FQGTGA. CDR3 region: CASSFSRGTEAFF. As DNA, the CDR3 is TGTGCCAGCAGCTTTTCCAGGGGGACTGAAGCTTTCTTT.

The genes are TRBV27 and TRBJ2-1; the match to TRBD2 covers 12 bases. Germline V gives CDR1 MNHEY, CDR2 SMNVEV (reference sequence). The J segment lost 4 bases and the V segment lost 4 bases, leaving 8 bases of the junction unmatched. The CDR3 totals 17 residues. CDR3 in amino acids: CASSYRTSGNSYNEQFF. The CDR3 DNA reads as TGTGCCAGCAGTTACCGGACTAGCGGGAATTCTTACAATGAGCAGTTCTTC.

The genes are TRBV6-1 and TRBJ2-7; 8 nucleotides agree with TRBD2. Germline lookup yields CDR1 MNHNS and CDR2 SASEGT. V shed 10 bases and J 1 base; nucleotides not matched to a gene: 9. This CDR3 region has 14 residues. CDR3 DNA sequence: TGTGCCACAAGAAAACTAGCGGAGTCCTACGAGCAGTACTTC. Translated: CATRKLAESYEQYF.

The gene calls are TRBV6-5 and TRBJ2-1; 7 nucleotides line up with TRBD2. After removal of 8 bases from V and 4 bases from J, the junction contained 11 bases not matched to a gene. Germline-derived CDR1 and CDR2 are MNHEY and SVGAGI. The CDR3 runs to 15 residues. The CDR3, as DNA: TGTGCCAGCGCCAGATTGCTAGCGGTTTACAATGAGCAGTTCTTC. It yields the protein CASARLLAVYNEQFF.

This clone was recorded only once. The chain is built from TRBV18 and TRBJ1-5, with D hard to call. This CDR3 has 13 amino acids. V dropped 4 bases and J dropped 5 bases, with 9 bases sitting between them. Germline loops: CDR1 KGHSH, CDR2 LQKENI. The CDR3 protein is CASSRLADQPQHF. The CDR3 DNA is TGTGCCAGCTCACGGCTGGCGGATCAGCCCCAGCATTTT.